These 21 T cell receptor beta chains originate from one sample sequenced in a study of blood T cells in healthy people across ages. A second roughly 6 to 11 cycle PCR used barcoded and J-beta primers. TCRdb analysed the 5' RACE reads with MiXCR anew, one entry per CDR3 protein. The table shows around 940,000 distinct CDR3 sequences, with roughly 47% occurring only once. Sequenced material: blood. All receptors come from a woman aged 55-69 years in good health.

This clonotype was seen only a few times. The rearrangement joins TRBV6-1 to TRBJ1-2; 7 nucleotides match TRBD1. After removal of 7 bases from V and 3 bases from J, the junction contained 14 bases not matched to a gene. The CDR3 is 16 amino acids. From germline, CDR1 is MNHNS and CDR2 SASEGT. The CDR3 sequence is CASIPRGGQGDYGYTF. Written as DNA, the CDR3 is TGTGCCAGCATTCCCCGTGGGGGGCAGGGGGACTATGGCTACACCTTC.

Regarding this clonotype: Mismatch with germline at one junction end may stem from a read error. This chain uses TRBV28 with TRBJ2-5; TRBD2 agrees at 11 bases. Germline V gene data show CDR1 as MDHEN and CDR2 as SYDVKM. This CDR3 is 18 amino acids long. The CDR3 nucleotides read TGTGCCAGCAGTTTGAGGCTAGCGGGAGGTTTAGTCCAAGGGACCCAGTACTTC. This encodes CASSLRLAGGLVQGTQYF.

Many counts were recorded for this clonotype. The chain recombines TRBV12-3 or TRBV12-4 with TRBJ1-5; D is undetermined. The CDR3 covers 14 residues. V lost 3 bases and J lost 0, with 6 bases in between. The chain's CDR3 is CASSFGVSNQPQHF. The CDR3 DNA sequence: TGTGCCAGCAGTTTCGGTGTTAGCAATCAGCCCCAGCATTTT.

The rearrangement uses TRBV7-2 and TRBJ2-1, with D possibly TRBD2 on 6 matching bases. CDR1 is SGHTA and CDR2 is FQGNSA in the germline V gene. Trimming cost V 3 bases and J 3 bases, with 12 bases left between them. The CDR3 totals 15 residues. The CDR3 DNA follows: TGTGCCAGCAGCTTTGTATCTAGCGACTACAATGAGCAGTTCTTC. This gives the protein CASSFVSSDYNEQFF.

J is TRBJ1-2 and V is TRBV20-1; tentatively, D is TRBD1 (5 bases). This CDR3 spans 14 amino acids. Trimming removed 5 bases from V and 1 base from J, with 14 bases in between. The germline V gene encodes CDR1 DFQATT and CDR2 SNEGSKA (reference sequence). The CDR3 DNA reads as TGCAGTGCTTCCTCGGGGCTCCTTAACTATGGCTACACCTTC. It encodes CSASSGLLNYGYTF.

This clonotype was detected a few times. The genes are TRBV18 and TRBJ2-3; D is perhaps TRBD1 or TRBD2 (5 bases each). V gave up 2 bases and J gave up 3 bases, with 12 bases separating them. Germline CDR1 KGHSH, CDR2 LQKENI. The CDR3 sequence is 15 residues long. The CDR3 DNA reads TGTGCCAGCTCACCATCTTGGGACCGAACAGATACGCAGTATTTT. Translated, it gives CASSPSWDRTDTQYF.

This clonotype has a handful of counts. The V call is TRBV7-9, the J call TRBJ2-4; a weak D match, TRBD2 (5 bases). The germline V and J ends were trimmed by 2 bases and 9 bases, with 14 bases remaining between them. CDR3 size: 14 residues. Germline V gene lookup returns CDR1 SEHNR and CDR2 FQNEAQ (reference sequence). This chain's CDR3 is CASSLMEAWGIQYF. The DNA for the CDR3 is TGTGCCAGCAGCTTAATGGAGGCATGGGGCATTCAGTACTTC.

V usage is TRBV15 and J usage is TRBJ2-3; TRBD2 matches 13 bases. Looked up from germline, CDR1 is LNHNV and CDR2 is YYDKDF (reference sequence). V was clipped by 5 bases and J by 2 bases; unmatched bases: 4. The length of the CDR3 is 16 residues. Here the CDR3 reads CATSPGTSGNTDTQYF. The DNA for the CDR3 is TGTGCCACCAGCCCAGGGACTAGCGGGAACACAGATACGCAGTATTTT. The complete variable domain, with remaining parts taken from reference TRBV15 and TRBJ2-3, reads DAMVIQNPRYQVTQFGKPVTLSCSQTLNHNVMYWYQQKSSQAPKLLFHYYDKDFNNEADTPDNFQSRRPNTSFCFLDIRSPGLGDTAMYLCATSPGTSGNTDTQYFGPGTRLTVL.

Here the CDR3 reads CASSLAGFKTDTQYF. In DNA form, the CDR3 reads TGCGCCAGCAGCTTGGCGGGCTTTAAGACAGATACGCAGTATTTT. The rearrangement links TRBV5-1 to TRBJ2-3; D gene unclear. Germline CDR1 and CDR2: SGHRS and YFSETQ. The CDR3 covers 15 residues. V was pared by 0 bases and J by 3 bases, with 11 bases between.

As to this clonotype: A junction end diverges from the germline sequence, so it may reflect a read error. The chain combines TRBV4-1 with TRBJ2-7; D is uncertain. From germline, CDR1 is MGHRA and CDR2 YSYEKL. The CDR3 is 15 amino acids. The CDR3 loop reads CANSQVPSERYEQYF. CDR3 bases: TGCGCCAACAGCCAAGTCCCCAGTGAAAGGTACGAGCAGTACTTC.

This clonotype was observed a few times. The chain couples TRBV28 to TRBJ1-2; D remains unclear. The V and J ends lost 6 bases and 3 bases respectively, with 14 bases between them. Germline CDR1 MDHEN, CDR2 SYDVKM. The CDR3 sequence is 14 residues long. CDR3 loop: CASRTLPGHYGYTF. DNA of the CDR3: TGTGCCAGCAGGACCCTCCCGGGCCACTATGGCTACACCTTC.

The chain couples TRBV6-1 to TRBJ1-2, with D unresolved. The CDR3 loop spans 12 amino acids. Deletions cut 5 bases from V and 6 bases from J, with 10 bases between. Germline CDR1 reads MNHNS; CDR2 reads SASEGT. The CDR3 region has the DNA TGTGCCAGCAGTCAGCAAAACCATGGCTACACCTTC. This encodes CASSQQNHGYTF.

The sample holds a few counts of this clonotype. The rearrangement links TRBV7-8 to TRBJ2-3; D might be TRBD2 (5 bases). Between the trimmed V and J ends, which lost 0 bases and 1 base, there was a span of 14 bases. Germline CDR1 and CDR2: SGHVS and FQNEAQ. The CDR3 is 17 amino acids. CDR3 coding DNA: TGTGCCAGCAGCTTAGCGCTGCTAGCCCCCCGCACAGATACGCAGTATTTT. It specifies CASSLALLAPRTDTQYF.

The sample holds a few counts of this clonotype. The chain couples TRBV2 to TRBJ2-7; D unclear. The DNA end lines up better with TRBJ2-5; the J call may be wrong. The V gene's germline CDR1 is SNHLY and CDR2 FYNNEI. The CDR3 length is 13 residues. The CDR3 here is CASSVRQVETQYF. The CDR3 DNA is TGTGCCAGCAGTGTGAGGCAGGTGGAGACCCAGTACTTC.

This clonotype occurred a few times. The gene calls are TRBV7-2 and TRBJ2-3, with 7 nucleotides matching TRBD2. Germline V lookup: CDR1 SGHTA, CDR2 FQGNSA. The junction had 6 bases not matched to a gene; V was cut back by 5 bases and J by 1 base. The length of the CDR3 is 15 residues. In DNA, the CDR3 is TGTGCCAGCAGCCCTGGGAGGGCCGGCACAGATACGCAGTATTTT. Translated: CASSPGRAGTDTQYF.

This clonotype has more than one count but fewer than ten. The chain links TRBV20-1 to TRBJ2-5, with 8 bases matching TRBD2. The V gene's germline CDR1 is DFQATT and CDR2 SNEGSKA (reference sequence). This CDR3 contains 16 residues. J gave up 1 base and V 0 bases, and 7 bases lay outside the gene matches. The CDR3: CSARDPGGAVQETQYF. CDR3 in DNA: TGCAGTGCTAGAGATCCCGGGGGGGCGGTCCAAGAGACCCAGTACTTC.

This clonotype was recorded a few times. This chain joins TRBV3-1 and TRBJ2-7; 7 bases map to TRBD1. CDR1 and CDR2 (germline): LGHDT, YNNKEL (reference sequence). There are 14 residues in the CDR3. Germline trimming cut 4 bases from V and 0 bases from J; bases unmatched to any gene: 3. CDR3 nucleotide sequence: TGTGCCAGCAGCCCGGGACAGTACTCCTACGAGCAGTACTTC. As protein: CASSPGQYSYEQYF.

The rearrangement uses TRBV18 and TRBJ1-2, with TRBD1 as a possible D gene (5 bases). Deletions cut 3 bases from V and 3 bases from J, with 11 bases between. Germline loops: CDR1 KGHSH, CDR2 LQKENI. The CDR3 extends over 14 amino acids. CDR3 in amino acids: CASSPGPRDYGYTF. The CDR3 DNA sequence: TGTGCCAGCTCACCGGGACCGAGGGACTATGGCTACACCTTC.

The rearrangement joins TRBV10-3 to TRBJ2-1; 10 bases are a match to TRBD2. The CDR3 covers 14 residues. Germline CDR1 and CDR2: ENHRY and SYGVKD. V gave up 4 bases and J gave up 6 bases; unmatched junction bases: 3. This CDR3 is CAISVAGGPNEQFF. The DNA for the CDR3 is TGTGCCATCAGTGTAGCGGGAGGACCCAATGAGCAGTTCTTC.

The chain couples TRBV20-1 to TRBJ2-4; 8 bases are a match to TRBD1. V shed 3 bases, J shed 3 bases, and the junction held 13 bases outside the gene matches. CDR1 and CDR2 (germline): DFQATT, SNEGSKA (reference sequence). The CDR3 is 17 residues long. CDR3 amino acids: CSARAGGASGYKNIQYF. The CDR3 DNA reads TGCAGTGCTAGGGCAGGGGGCGCCTCAGGCTACAAAAACATTCAGTACTTC.

This clonotype was counted between two and nine times. The rearrangement uses TRBV18 and TRBJ2-1; D possibly corresponds to TRBD2 (6 bases). CDR1 KGHSH and CDR2 LQKENI come from the germline V gene. V lost 6 bases, J lost 9 bases, and 15 bases lay in between. This CDR3 is 13 amino acids long. The CDR3 reads CASSLHRECEQFF. Written as DNA, the CDR3 is TGTGCCAGCTCCCTACACCGGGAGTGTGAGCAGTTCTTC. Complete variable domain (other parts from reference TRBV18 and TRBJ2-1): NAGVMQNPRHLVRRRGQEARLRCSPMKGHSHVYWYRQLPEEGLKFMVYLQKENIIDESGMPKERFSAEFPKEGPSILRIQQVVRGDSAAYFCASSLHRECEQFFGPGTRLTVL.